The next 16 T cell receptor beta chains were all read from a single sample in a study of blood T cell repertoires in COVID-19. Method: immunoSEQ multiplex PCR; TCRdb's copy keeps in-frame clones and lacks some. The sample holds a few hundred thousand clones, roughly 88% seen once. The sequenced sample consisted of peripheral blood. All receptors come from a young man who had recovered from COVID-19.

The CDR3 DNA sequence: TGTGCCAGCAGCCTACAGGGGATTACTGAAGCTTTCTTT. It codes for CASSLQGITEAFF. The V gene is TRBV14, the J gene TRBJ1-1, with 7 nucleotides matching TRBD1. The CDR3 is 13 amino acids. Trimming cost V 4 bases and J 5 bases; bases outside gene matches: 4. Germline lookup yields CDR1 SGHDN and CDR2 FVKESK.

The V gene is TRBV28, the J gene TRBJ2-7, with TRBD1 matching over 9 bases. The CDR3 loop spans 17 amino acids. V was clipped by 3 bases and J by 3 bases; unmatched bases: 12. Germline V gene sequence: CDR1 MDHEN, CDR2 SYDVKM. The CDR3 DNA reads TGTGCCAGCAGTTTGCCCCCAGGGACAGGGTCTTTCTACGAGCAGTACTTC. Protein product: CASSLPPGTGSFYEQYF.

This clone has only one observation. The chain recombines TRBV11-2 with TRBJ2-2, with D possibly TRBD2 on 7 matching bases. This CDR3 has 20 amino acids. Trimming removed 0 bases from V and 0 bases from J, with 20 bases in between. The germline gives CDR1 SGHAT, CDR2 FQNNGV. CDR3 DNA sequence: TGTGCCAGCAGCTTAGATCAGTGGAGACGCGGGGGCACGAACACCGGGGAGCTGTTTTTT. It encodes CASSLDQWRRGGTNTGELFF.

V is TRBV19 and J is TRBJ2-5; 8 bases align to TRBD2. Germline values: CDR1 LNHDA, CDR2 SQIVND (reference sequence). V lost 5 bases to trimming and J lost 4 bases; unmatched junction nucleotides: 15. The CDR3 runs to 17 residues. CDR3 nucleotide sequence: TGTGCCAGTAGTCATCACGGGGGTAGCGGGGTAGGAGAGACCCAGTACTTC. It codes for CASSHHGGSGVGETQYF.

This chain connects TRBV7-9 to TRBJ1-2; TRBD1 aligns across 8 bases. J was trimmed by 7 bases and V by 0 bases; bases with no gene match: 10. This CDR3 has 16 amino acids. Per germline, CDR1 SEHNR and CDR2 FQNEAQ (reference sequence). The CDR3 bases are TGTGCCAGCAGCTTAGCGTTATCAGGGGGCGTGAGTGGCTACACCTTC. Translating it yields CASSLALSGGVSGYTF.

The V gene is TRBV11-2, the J gene TRBJ1-1; D is possibly TRBD1 (5 bases). The CDR3 is made up of 12 amino acids. With 6 bases removed from V and 6 bases from J, the gap between germline ends came to 11 bases. Germline CDR1 SGHAT, CDR2 FQNNGV. CDR3 sequence: CASSHEQAEAFF. CDR3 sequence (DNA): TGTGCCAGCAGTCACGAACAGGCTGAAGCTTTCTTT. The full variable domain, its missing parts supplied by reference TRBV11-2 and TRBJ1-1, is EAGVAQSPRYKIIEKRQSVAFWCNPISGHATLYWYQQILGQGPKLLIQFQNNGVVDDSQLPKDRFSAERLKGVDSTLKIQPAKLEDSAVYLCASSHEQAEAFFGQGTRLTVV.

The chain's CDR3 is CASSLLSGGLKTQYF. The CDR3 DNA sequence: TGTGCCAGCAGCTTATTGTCCGGGGGTTTAAAGACCCAGTACTTC. V gene TRBV7-9 combines with J gene TRBJ2-5; a possible D gene is TRBD2 (6 bases). Germline CDR1 reads SEHNR; CDR2 reads FQNEAQ (reference sequence). Deletions cut 2 bases from V and 6 bases from J, with 16 bases between. This CDR3 is built from 15 residues.

The V call is TRBV5-4, the J call TRBJ1-2; TRBD1 might be the D (6 bases). CDR1 is SGHNT, CDR2 YYREEE, per germline (reference sequence). V lost 3 bases to trimming and J lost 4 bases, with 7 bases between them. CDR3 length equals 12 residues. The CDR3: CASSWDIYGYTF. The DNA for the CDR3 is TGTGCCAGCAGCTGGGACATCTATGGCTACACCTTC.

V is TRBV30 and J is TRBJ2-7; no clear D gene. The V end lost 5 bases, the J end lost 6 bases, and 8 bases lay between the germline ends. Germline V gene sequence: CDR1 GTSNPN, CDR2 SVGIG (reference sequence). The CDR3 runs to 10 residues. CDR3 in amino acids: CAWPPCEQYF. CDR3 nucleotide sequence: TGTGCCTGGCCCCCCTGCGAGCAGTACTTC.

CDR3 DNA sequence: TGTGCCAGCAGTTTGGGGGGGCCAGGCGAGCAGTTCTTC. Protein product: CASSLGGPGEQFF. The chain combines TRBV12-3 or TRBV12-4 with TRBJ2-1, with a tentative D call TRBD2 (7 bases). V lost 3 bases and J lost 10, with 13 bases in between. The CDR3 is made up of 13 amino acids.

V and J are TRBV7-2 and TRBJ2-7; D possibly corresponds to TRBD1 (6 bases). This CDR3 contains 14 residues. V was trimmed by 3 bases and J by 1 base, leaving 10 bases between them. The germline CDR1 and CDR2 sequences are SGHTA and FQGNSA. CDR3 sequence (DNA): TGTGCCAGCAGCTTCGACAGGAGTTCCTACGAGCAGTACTTC. This sequence encodes CASSFDRSSYEQYF. Complete variable domain (other parts from reference TRBV7-2 and TRBJ2-7): GAGVSQSPSNKVTEKGKDVELRCDPISGHTALYWYRQSLGQGLEFLIYFQGNSAPDKSGLPSDRFSAERTGGSVSTLTIQRTQQEDSAVYLCASSFDRSSYEQYFGPGTRLTVT.

The gene calls are TRBV6-5 and TRBJ1-5, with a possible D match to TRBD1 (6 bases). V lost 7 bases to trimming and J lost 6 bases, with 13 bases between them. The CDR3 extends over 13 amino acids. Germline CDR1 is MNHEY and CDR2 is SVGAGI. DNA for the CDR3: TGTGCCAGCACCAGGGGTATGGGTCAGCCCCAGCATTTT. Amino acid sequence: CASTRGMGQPQHF.

The rearrangement uses TRBV7-9 and TRBJ2-5; D perhaps matches TRBD1 (5 bases). Germline V CDR1 and CDR2: SEHNR, FQNEAQ (reference sequence). This CDR3 spans 14 amino acids. V was trimmed by 0 bases and J by 5 bases, leaving 10 bases between them. The CDR3 loop reads CASSLAGPGETQYF. CDR3 nucleotide sequence: TGTGCCAGCAGCTTAGCGGGGCCCGGCGAGACCCAGTACTTC.

This chain joins TRBV27 and TRBJ2-7; tentative D call: TRBD1 (6 bases). CDR3 length equals 14 residues. Per germline, CDR1 MNHEY and CDR2 SMNVEV (reference sequence). Trimming took off 6 bases at V and 3 bases at J, with 15 bases between the two ends. The CDR3, as DNA: TGTGCCAGCAGGGCTCCGACAGGCTTCTACGAGCAGTACTTC. Translated, it gives CASRAPTGFYEQYF.

The chain carries TRBV11-2 and TRBJ2-7, with TRBD1 matching over 7 bases. CDR1 and CDR2 from the germline V gene are SGHAT and FQNNGV. After removal of 7 bases from V and 7 bases from J, the junction contained 16 bases not matched to a gene. This CDR3 contains 15 residues. CDR3 residues: CASKRDRTGLGEQYF. CDR3 DNA sequence: TGTGCCAGCAAAAGGGATCGGACAGGCCTGGGGGAGCAGTACTTC.

This clone was recorded once. This chain joins TRBV6-2 or TRBV6-3 and TRBJ1-1; 8 bases match TRBD1. The CDR3 is made up of 17 amino acids. Per germline, CDR1 MNHEY and CDR2 SVGEGT. V was clipped by 2 bases and J by 4 bases; unmatched bases: 12. CDR3 in DNA: TGTGCCAGCAGTTACGGAGGCCAGGGGGCGAAGAGCACTGAAGCTTTCTTT. Translated, it gives CASSYGGQGAKSTEAFF.